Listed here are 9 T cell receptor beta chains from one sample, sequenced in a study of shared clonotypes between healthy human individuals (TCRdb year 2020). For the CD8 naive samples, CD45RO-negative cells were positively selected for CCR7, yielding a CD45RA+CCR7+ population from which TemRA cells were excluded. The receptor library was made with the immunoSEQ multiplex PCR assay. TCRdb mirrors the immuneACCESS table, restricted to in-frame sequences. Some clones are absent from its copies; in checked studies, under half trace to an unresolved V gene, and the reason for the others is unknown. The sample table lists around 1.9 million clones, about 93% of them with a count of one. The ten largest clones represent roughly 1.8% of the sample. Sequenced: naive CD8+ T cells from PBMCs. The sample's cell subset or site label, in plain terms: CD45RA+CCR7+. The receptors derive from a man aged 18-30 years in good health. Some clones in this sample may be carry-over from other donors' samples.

CDR3 DNA sequence: TGTGCCAGCAGCATGAGGGGACCCGGCTACACCTTC. This codes for CASSMRGPGYTF. This sequence joins TRBV5-4 and TRBJ1-2; D possibly corresponds to TRBD1 (5 bases). Trimming shortened V by 4 bases and J by 8 bases, and 12 bases separated the two germline ends. The germline CDR1 and CDR2 sequences are SGHNT and YYREEE (reference sequence). The CDR3 covers 12 residues.

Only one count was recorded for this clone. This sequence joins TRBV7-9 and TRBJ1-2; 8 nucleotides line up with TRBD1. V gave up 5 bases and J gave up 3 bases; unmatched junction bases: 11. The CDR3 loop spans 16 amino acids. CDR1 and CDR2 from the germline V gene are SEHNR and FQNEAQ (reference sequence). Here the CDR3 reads CASSPPQGAYHYGYTF. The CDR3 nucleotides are TGTGCCAGCAGCCCCCCCCAGGGGGCATATCACTATGGCTACACCTTC.

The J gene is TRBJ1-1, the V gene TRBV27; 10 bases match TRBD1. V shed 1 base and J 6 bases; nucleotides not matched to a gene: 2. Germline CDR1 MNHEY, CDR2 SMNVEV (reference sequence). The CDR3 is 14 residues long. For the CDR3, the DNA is TGTGCCAGCAGTTTATTTGGGACAGGGGCTGAAGCTTTCTTT. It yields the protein CASSLFGTGAEAFF.

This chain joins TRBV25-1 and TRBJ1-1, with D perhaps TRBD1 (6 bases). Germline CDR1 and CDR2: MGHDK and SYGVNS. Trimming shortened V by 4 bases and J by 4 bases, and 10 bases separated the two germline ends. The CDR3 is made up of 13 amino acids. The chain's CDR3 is CASSADSRTEAFF. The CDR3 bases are TGTGCCAGCAGTGCGGACAGCCGCACTGAAGCTTTCTTT.

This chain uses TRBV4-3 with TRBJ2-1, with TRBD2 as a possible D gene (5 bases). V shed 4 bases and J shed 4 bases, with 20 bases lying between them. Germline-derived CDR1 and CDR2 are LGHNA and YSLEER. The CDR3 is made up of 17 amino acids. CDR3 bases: TGCGCCAGCAGCCCCTTCGAAGGGAGAAGTGGGTACAATGAGCAGTTCTTC. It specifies CASSPFEGRSGYNEQFF.

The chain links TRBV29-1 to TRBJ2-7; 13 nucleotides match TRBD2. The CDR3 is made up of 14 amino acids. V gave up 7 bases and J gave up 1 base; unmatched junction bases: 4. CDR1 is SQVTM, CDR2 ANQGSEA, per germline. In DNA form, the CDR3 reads TGCAGCGGTAGGACTAGCGGGAGTTCCTACGAGCAGTACTTC. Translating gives CSGRTSGSSYEQYF.

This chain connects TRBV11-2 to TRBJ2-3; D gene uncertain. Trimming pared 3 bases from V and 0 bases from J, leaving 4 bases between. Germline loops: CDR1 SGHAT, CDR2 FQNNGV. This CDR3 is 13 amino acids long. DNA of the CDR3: TGTGCCAGCAGCTTGACTAGCACAGATACGCAGTATTTT. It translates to CASSLTSTDTQYF. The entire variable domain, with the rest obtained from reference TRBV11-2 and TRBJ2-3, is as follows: EAGVAQSPRYKIIEKRQSVAFWCNPISGHATLYWYQQILGQGPKLLIQFQNNGVVDDSQLPKDRFSAERLKGVDSTLKIQPAKLEDSAVYLCASSLTSTDTQYFGPGTRLTVL.

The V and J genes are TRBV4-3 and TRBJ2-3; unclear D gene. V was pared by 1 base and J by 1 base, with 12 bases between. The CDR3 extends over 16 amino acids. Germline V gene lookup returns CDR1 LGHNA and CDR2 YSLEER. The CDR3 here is CASSQGFSGGTDTQYF. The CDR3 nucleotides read TGCGCCAGCAGCCAAGGGTTCAGTGGGGGCACAGATACGCAGTATTTT.

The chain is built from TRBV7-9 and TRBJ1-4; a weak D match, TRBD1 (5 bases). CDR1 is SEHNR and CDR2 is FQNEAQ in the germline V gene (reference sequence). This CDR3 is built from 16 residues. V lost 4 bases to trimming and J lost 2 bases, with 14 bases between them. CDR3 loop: CASSSTRTLTNEKLFF. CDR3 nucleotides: TGTGCCAGCAGCTCGACCAGGACACTCACTAATGAAAAACTGTTTTTT. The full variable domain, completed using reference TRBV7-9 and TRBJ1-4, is DTGVSQNPRHKITKRGQNVTFRCDPISEHNRLYWYRQTLGQGPEFLTYFQNEAQLEKSRLLSDRFSAERPKGSFSTLEIQRTEQGDSAMYLCASSSTRTLTNEKLFFGSGTQLSVL.